Below, 5 T cell receptor beta chains from the same sample are listed, as sequenced in a study of blood T cell repertoires in COVID-19 (TCRdb year 2020). Preparation of the library involved the immunoSEQ multiplex PCR assay. TCRdb provides this immuneACCESS table in a form limited to in-frame rearrangements. Some clones are lacking; in checked studies, under half of them reflect an unresolved V gene, and why the rest are absent is not known. The table for this sample lists fewer than 500,000 clones; roughly 90% of them were counted only once. 0.65% to 0.9% of the sample goes to the ten largest clones. The source material was PBMCs or T cells enriched from blood (not recorded which). The receptors derive from a woman aged 18-30 years who had recovered from COVID-19.

The chain carries TRBV28 and TRBJ2-7, with TRBD2 matching 10 bases. This CDR3 region has 15 residues. The junction had 6 bases not matched to a gene; V was cut back by 5 bases and J by 2 bases. Per germline, CDR1 MDHEN and CDR2 SYDVKM. Here the CDR3 reads CASSMSSGGAYEQYF. The CDR3 DNA sequence: TGTGCCAGCAGTATGTCTAGCGGGGGTGCCTACGAGCAGTACTTC.

The chain has TRBV7-6 and TRBJ2-7; 12 positions match TRBD1. Losses at the gene ends were 5 bases for V and 5 bases for J; bases not matched to a gene: 10. Germline V gene sequence: CDR1 SGHVS, CDR2 FNYEAQ. The CDR3 is made up of 16 amino acids. CDR3 coding DNA: TGTGCCAGCAGCGCAAACCTCGGGACAGGGGGCGACGAGCAGTACTTC. This codes for CASSANLGTGGDEQYF.

The chain joins TRBV3-1 (or the pseudogene TRBV3-2) to TRBJ1-2; 9 bases are a match to TRBD1. J was trimmed by 7 bases and V by 3 bases; bases with no gene match: 9. The CDR3 totals 15 residues. Germline V gives CDR1 LGHDT, CDR2 YNNKEL (reference sequence). The CDR3 reads CASSQVNRGLSGYTF. The CDR3 nucleotides read TGTGCCAGCAGCCAGGTCAACAGGGGGCTGAGTGGCTACACCTTC.

This chain connects TRBV2 to TRBJ1-1; D uncertain. Germline V gene sequence: CDR1 SNHLY, CDR2 FYNNEI. Trimming took 7 bases from V and 1 from J, leaving 4 bases between them. The length of the CDR3 is 11 residues. DNA of the CDR3: TGTGCCAGCATTAGGAACACTGAAGCTTTCTTT. Amino acid sequence: CASIRNTEAFF.

This rearrangement joins TRBV6-5 to TRBJ1-6; TRBD1 matches at 8 bases. Germline CDR1 and CDR2: MNHEY and SVGAGI. CDR3 length: 15 amino acids. V lost 3 bases to trimming and J lost 8 bases; unmatched junction nucleotides: 6. DNA for the CDR3: TGTGCCAGCAGTTATGCAGGGGGCGCCGATTCACCCCTCCACTTT. It specifies CASSYAGGADSPLHF.